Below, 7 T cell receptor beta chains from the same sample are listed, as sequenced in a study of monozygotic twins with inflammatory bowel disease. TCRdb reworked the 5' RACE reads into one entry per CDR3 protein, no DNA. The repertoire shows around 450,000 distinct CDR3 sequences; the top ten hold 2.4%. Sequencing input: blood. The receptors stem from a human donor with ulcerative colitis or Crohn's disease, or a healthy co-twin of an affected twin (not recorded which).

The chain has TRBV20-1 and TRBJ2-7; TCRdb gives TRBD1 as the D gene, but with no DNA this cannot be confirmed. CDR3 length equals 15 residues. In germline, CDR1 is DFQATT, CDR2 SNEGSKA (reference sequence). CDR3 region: CSARDFGTISYEQYF.

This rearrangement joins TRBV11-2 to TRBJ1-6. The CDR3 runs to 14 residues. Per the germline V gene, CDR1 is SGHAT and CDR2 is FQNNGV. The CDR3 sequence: CASSLRIEETPLHF.

CDR3 loop: CASSLGGDGELFF. This chain connects TRBV7-2 to TRBJ2-2; the D gene TCRdb calls, TRBD2, cannot be checked with no DNA. CDR1 is SGHTA, CDR2 FQGNSA, per germline. The CDR3 consists of 13 residues.

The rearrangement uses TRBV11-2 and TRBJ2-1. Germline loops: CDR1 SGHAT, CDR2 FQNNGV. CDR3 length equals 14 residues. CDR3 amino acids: CASSLTLSYNEQFF. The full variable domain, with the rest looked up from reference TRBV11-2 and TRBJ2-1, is EAGVAQSPRYKIIEKRQSVAFWCNPISGHATLYWYQQILGQGPKLLIQFQNNGVVDDSQLPKDRFSAERLKGVDSTLKIQPAKLEDSAVYLCASSLTLSYNEQFFGPGTRLTVL.

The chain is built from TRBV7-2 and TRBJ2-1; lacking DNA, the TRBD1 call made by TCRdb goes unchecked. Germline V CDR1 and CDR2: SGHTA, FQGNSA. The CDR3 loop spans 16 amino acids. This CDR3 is CASSLVGTGGYNEQFF.

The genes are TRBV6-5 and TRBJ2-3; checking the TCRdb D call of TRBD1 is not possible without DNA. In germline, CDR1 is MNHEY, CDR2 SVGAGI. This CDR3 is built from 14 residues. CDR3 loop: CASSSPGVPDTQYF.

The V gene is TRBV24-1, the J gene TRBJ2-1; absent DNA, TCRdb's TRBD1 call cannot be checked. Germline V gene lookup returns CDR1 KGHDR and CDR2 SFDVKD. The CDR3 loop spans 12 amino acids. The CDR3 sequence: CATSDAGDEQFF.